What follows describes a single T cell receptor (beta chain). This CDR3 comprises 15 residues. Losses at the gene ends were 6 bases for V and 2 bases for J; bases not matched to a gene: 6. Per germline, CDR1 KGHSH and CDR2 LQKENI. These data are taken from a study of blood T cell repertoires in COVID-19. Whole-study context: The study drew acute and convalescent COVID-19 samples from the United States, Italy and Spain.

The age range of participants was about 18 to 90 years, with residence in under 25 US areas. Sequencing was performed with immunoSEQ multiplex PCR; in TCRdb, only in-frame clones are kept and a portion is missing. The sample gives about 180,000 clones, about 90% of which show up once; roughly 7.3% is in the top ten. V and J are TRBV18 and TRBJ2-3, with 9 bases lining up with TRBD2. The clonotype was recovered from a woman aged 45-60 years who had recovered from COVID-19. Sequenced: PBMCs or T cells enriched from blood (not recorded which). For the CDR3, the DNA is TGTGCCAGCTCCCTTCTAGCGGGAACCACAGATACGCAGTATTTT. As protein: CASSLLAGTTDTQYF.